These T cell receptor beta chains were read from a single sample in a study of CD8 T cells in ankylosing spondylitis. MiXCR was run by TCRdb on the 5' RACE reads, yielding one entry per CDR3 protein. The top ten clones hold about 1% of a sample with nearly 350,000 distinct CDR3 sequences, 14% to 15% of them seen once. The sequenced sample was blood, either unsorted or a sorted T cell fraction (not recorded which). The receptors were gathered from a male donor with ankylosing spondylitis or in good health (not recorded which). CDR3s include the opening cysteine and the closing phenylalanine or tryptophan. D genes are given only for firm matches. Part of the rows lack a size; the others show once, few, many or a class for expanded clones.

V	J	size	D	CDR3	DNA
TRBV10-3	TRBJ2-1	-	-	CAISVAADEQFF	TGTGCCATCAGTGTGGCAGCGGATGAGCAGTTCTTC
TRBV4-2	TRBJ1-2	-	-	CASSQDRRTAGYTF	TGTGCCAGCAGCCAAGATCGTCGGACGGCTGGCTACACCTTC
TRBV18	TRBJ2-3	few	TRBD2	CASSPRASGGTDTQYF	TGTGCCAGCTCACCACGAGCTAGCGGGGGAACAGATACGCAGTATTTT
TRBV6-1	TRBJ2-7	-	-	CASSRGGTWDEQYF	TGTGCCAGCAGTAGGGGGGGGACTTGGGACGAGCAGTACTTC
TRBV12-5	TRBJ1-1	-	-	CASEVQGIAEAFF	TGTGCTAGTGAGGTGCAGGGCATCGCTGAAGCTTTCTTT
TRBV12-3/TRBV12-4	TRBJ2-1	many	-	CASSLSGASSYNEQFF	TGTGCCAGCAGTTTATCGGGGGCCTCCTCCTACAATGAGCAGTTCTTC
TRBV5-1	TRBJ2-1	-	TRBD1	CASTLGDRSDNEQFF	TGCGCCAGCACCTTAGGGGACAGGAGCGACAATGAGCAGTTCTTC
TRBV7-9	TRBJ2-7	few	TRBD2	CASSLSGGGSYEQYF	TGTGCCAGCAGCTTAAGCGGGGGCGGGTCCTACGAGCAGTACTTC
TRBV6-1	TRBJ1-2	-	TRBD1	CASTRTGGPSNYGYTF	TGTGCCAGCACCAGGACAGGGGGCCCTTCTAACTATGGCTACACCTTC
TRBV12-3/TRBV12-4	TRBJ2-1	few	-	CASSLGQGFSEQFF	TGTGCCAGCAGTTTAGGGCAGGGGTTTAGTGAGCAGTTCTTC
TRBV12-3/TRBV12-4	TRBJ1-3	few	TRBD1	CASSFAGGRFGNTIYF	TGTGCCAGCAGTTTTGCAGGGGGCAGGTTCGGAAACACCATATATTTT
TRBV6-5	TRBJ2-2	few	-	CASSYSTPGSMGGELFF	TGTGCCAGCAGTTACTCGACGCCAGGGAGTATGGGCGGGGAGCTGTTTTTT
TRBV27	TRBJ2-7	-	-	CASSRRVAYEQYF	TGTGCCAGCAGCCGCCGAGTCGCCTACGAGCAGTACTTC
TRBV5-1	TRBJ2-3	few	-	CASSSLTSTDTQYF	TGCGCCAGCAGCTCCCTAACAAGCACAGATACGCAGTATTTT
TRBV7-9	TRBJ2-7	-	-	CASTRVKYF	TGTGCCAGCACCCGAGTTAAGTACTTC
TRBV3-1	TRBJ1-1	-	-	CASSQEGGRTEAFF	TGTGCCAGCAGCCAAGAGGGGGGGAGAACTGAAGCTTTCTTT
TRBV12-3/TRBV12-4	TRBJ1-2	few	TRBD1	CASSPQGGNYGYTF	TGTGCCAGCAGTCCGCAGGGGGGAAACTATGGCTACACCTTC
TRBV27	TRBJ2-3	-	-	CASPPEGLDTDTQYF	TGTGCCAGCCCCCCCGAAGGGCTAGACACAGATACGCAGTATTTT
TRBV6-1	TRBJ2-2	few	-	CASIFWAGRDTGELFF	TGTGCCAGCATCTTTTGGGCAGGGAGAGACACCGGGGAGCTGTTTTTT
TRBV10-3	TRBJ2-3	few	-	CAISDPTGGDTQYF	TGTGCCATCAGTGACCCCACAGGAGGAGATACGCAGTATTTT
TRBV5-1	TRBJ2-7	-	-	CASSLGGRSSYEQYF	TGCGCCAGCAGCTTGGGTGGCCGAAGCTCCTACGAGCAGTACTTC
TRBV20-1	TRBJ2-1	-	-	CSARDLDTPYNEQFF	TGCAGTGCTAGAGACCTAGATACCCCCTACAATGAGCAGTTCTTC
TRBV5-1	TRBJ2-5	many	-	CASNPTAGQETQYF	TGCGCCAGCAATCCAACGGCGGGACAAGAGACCCAGTACTTC
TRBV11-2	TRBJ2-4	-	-	CASSTTMGGVGGKNIQYF	TGTGCCAGCAGCACTACTATGGGTGGGGTGGGGGGCAAAAACATTCAGTACTTC
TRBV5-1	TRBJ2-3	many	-	CASSLGRADTQYF	TGCGCCAGCAGCTTGGGGAGGGCAGATACGCAGTATTTT
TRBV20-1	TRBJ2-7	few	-	CSARDQTRSYEQYF	TGCAGTGCTAGAGATCAAACTAGATCCTACGAGCAGTACTTC
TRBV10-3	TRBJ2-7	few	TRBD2	CAISDKTSGTHSYEQYF	TGTGCCATCAGTGACAAGACTAGCGGGACCCACTCCTACGAGCAGTACTTC
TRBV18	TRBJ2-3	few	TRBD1	CASSPRDSITDTQYF	TGTGCCAGCTCACCTCGGGACAGCATCACAGATACGCAGTATTTT
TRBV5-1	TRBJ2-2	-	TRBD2	CASSLAGLAGAGELFF	TGCGCCAGCAGCTTGGCCGGACTAGCGGGAGCCGGGGAGCTGTTTTTT
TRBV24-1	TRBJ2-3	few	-	CATASSGLTDTQYF	TGTGCCACCGCTTCATCAGGGCTCACAGATACGCAGTATTTT
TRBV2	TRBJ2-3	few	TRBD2	CASAKTRGGPDTQYF	TGTGCCAGCGCAAAGACGCGGGGGGGCCCAGATACGCAGTATTTT
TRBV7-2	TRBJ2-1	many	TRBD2	CASSLGLAENEQFF	TGTGCCAGCAGCTTGGGACTAGCGGAGAATGAGCAGTTCTTC
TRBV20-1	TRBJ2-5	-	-	CSAQGGVRRETQYF	TGCAGTGCCCAGGGGGGGGTAAGGCGGGAGACCCAGTACTTC
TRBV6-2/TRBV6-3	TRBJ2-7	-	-	CDSSEFGTSTYEQYF	TGTGACAGCAGTGAGTTCGGGACTTCGACCTACGAGCAGTACTTC
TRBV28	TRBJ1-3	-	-	CASSLPAGQRNTIYF	TGTGCCAGCAGTCTTCCGGCGGGCCAACGAAACACCATATATTTT
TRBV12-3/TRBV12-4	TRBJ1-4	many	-	CASSVGRFEKLFF	TGTGCCAGCAGTGTGGGACGATTTGAAAAACTGTTTTTT
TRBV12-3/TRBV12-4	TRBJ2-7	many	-	CASSSLSYEQYF	TGTGCCAGCAGTTCCCTCTCCTACGAGCAGTACTTC
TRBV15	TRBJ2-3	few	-	CATGIGQTSSTDTQYF	TGTGCCACCGGGATAGGACAGACTTCTAGCACAGATACGCAGTATTTT
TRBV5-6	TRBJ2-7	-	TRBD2	CASSPSGRNHEQYF	TGTGCCAGCAGCCCTAGCGGGAGAAACCACGAGCAGTACTTC
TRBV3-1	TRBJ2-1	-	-	CASSQYLGYSYNEQFF	TGTGCCAGCAGCCAATATCTTGGCTACTCCTACAATGAGCAGTTCTTC
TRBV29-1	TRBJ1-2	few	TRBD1	CSTDRDVGGYTF	TGCAGCACGGACAGGGATGTAGGTGGCTACACCTTC
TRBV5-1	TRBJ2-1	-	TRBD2	CASRRLAGGMDEQFF	TGCGCCAGCAGGCGCCTAGCGGGGGGGATGGATGAGCAGTTCTTC
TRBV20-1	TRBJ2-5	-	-	CSASGLETQYF	TGCAGTGCTAGTGGACTGGAGACCCAGTACTTC
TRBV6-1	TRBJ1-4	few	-	CASSSKLNEKLFF	TGTGCCAGCAGTAGTAAACTTAATGAAAAACTGTTTTTT
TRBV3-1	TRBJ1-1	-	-	CASSQEHRSPEAFF	TGTGCCAGCAGCCAAGAGCACAGGTCACCGGAAGCTTTCTTT
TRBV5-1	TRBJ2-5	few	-	CASSVGRPGETQYF	TGCGCCAGCAGCGTGGGACGGCCCGGGGAGACCCAGTACTTC
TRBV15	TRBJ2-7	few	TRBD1	CATSRDSRGSYEQYF	TGTGCCACCAGCAGGGACTCCAGGGGGTCCTACGAGCAGTACTTC
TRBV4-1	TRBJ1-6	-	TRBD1	CASSQPTGESPLHF	TGCGCCAGCAGCCAACCGACAGGGGAATCACCCCTCCACTTT
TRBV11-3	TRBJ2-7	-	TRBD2	CASSLMTTSGATYAQYF	TGTGCCAGCAGCTTAATGACAACTAGCGGGGCCACCTACGCGCAGTACTTC
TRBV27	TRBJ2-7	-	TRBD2	CAGKGLAGSDYEQYF	TGTGCCGGCAAGGGGTTAGCGGGGTCCGACTACGAGCAGTACTTC
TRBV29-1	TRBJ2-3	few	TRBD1	CSVAGQTLTDTQYF	TGCAGCGTTGCGGGACAGACTCTCACAGATACGCAGTATTTT